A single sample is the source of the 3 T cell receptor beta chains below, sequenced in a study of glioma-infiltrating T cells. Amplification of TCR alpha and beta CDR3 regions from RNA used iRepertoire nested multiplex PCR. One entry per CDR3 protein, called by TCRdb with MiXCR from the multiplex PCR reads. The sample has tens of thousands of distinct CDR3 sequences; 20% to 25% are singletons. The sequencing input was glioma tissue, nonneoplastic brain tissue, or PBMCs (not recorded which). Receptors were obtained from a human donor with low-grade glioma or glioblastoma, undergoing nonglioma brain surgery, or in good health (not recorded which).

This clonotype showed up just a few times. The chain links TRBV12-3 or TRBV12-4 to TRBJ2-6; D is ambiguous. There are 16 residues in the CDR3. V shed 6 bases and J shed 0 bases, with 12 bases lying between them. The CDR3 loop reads CASSQLFSSGANVLTF. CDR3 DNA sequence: TGTGCCAGCAGCCAGCTTTTTAGCTCTGGGGCCAACGTCCTGACTTTC.

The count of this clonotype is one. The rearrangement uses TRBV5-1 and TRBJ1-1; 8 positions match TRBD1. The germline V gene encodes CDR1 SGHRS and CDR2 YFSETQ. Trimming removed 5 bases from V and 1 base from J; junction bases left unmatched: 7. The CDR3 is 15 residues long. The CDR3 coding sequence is TGCGCCAGCAGTTCTCCCGACAGGGGGAACACTGAAGCTTTCTTT. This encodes CASSSPDRGNTEAFF.

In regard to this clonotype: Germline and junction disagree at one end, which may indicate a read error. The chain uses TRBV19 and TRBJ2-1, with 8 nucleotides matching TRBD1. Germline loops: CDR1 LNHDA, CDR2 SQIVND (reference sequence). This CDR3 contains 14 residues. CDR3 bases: TGTGCCTGTAGTGTGGACAGGGAGTACAATGAGCAGTTCTTC. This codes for CACSVDREYNEQFF.